This T cell receptor (beta chain) is from a study of identical twins. The germline V gene encodes CDR1 DFQATT and CDR2 SNEGSKA (reference sequence). V was trimmed by 6 bases and J by 3 bases, leaving 13 bases between them. This CDR3 region has 13 residues. TCRdb analysed the 5' RACE reads with MiXCR anew, one entry per CDR3 protein. The sample includes fewer than 550,000 distinct CDR3 sequences, around an eighth of them seen just once. These data also formed part of another study, on yellow fever vaccine responses in identical twins.

The rearrangement uses TRBV20-1 and TRBJ2-3, with D maybe TRBD2 (7 bases). The receptor was derived from a woman under 30 in good health. Source material: CD4+ T cells sorted from blood. CDR3 sequence reads: CSAFRGATDTQYF. As DNA, the CDR3 is TGCAGTGCATTCCGGGGGGCGACAGATACGCAGTATTTT.